This TCR beta chain emerged from a study of T-cell memory formation after mild COVID-19. Trimming shortened V by 3 bases and J by 6 bases, and 10 bases separated the two germline ends. Germline V gene lookup returns CDR1 MNHEY and CDR2 SMNVEV (reference sequence). This CDR3 has 13 residues. 5'RACE with constant-segment primers yielded barcoded, UMI-tagged TCR alpha and TCR beta cDNA libraries. Each CDR3 protein is one row after TCRdb ran MiXCR on the 5' RACE reads. The sample has hundreds of thousands of distinct CDR3 sequences; roughly 21% are singletons. The source is an adult woman who had mild COVID-19 (a few samples of this study predate the infection). Cell type and time point are not known. The genes are TRBV27 and TRBJ2-3; weak D call: TRBD2 (7 bases). Sequencing used PBMCs or a T cell subset sorted from them (not recorded which). Written as DNA, the CDR3 is TGTGCCAGCAGTTTCGGGGGGCTGGATACGCAGTATTTT. Amino acid sequence: CASSFGGLDTQYF.